This entry is about one T cell receptor beta chain. The antigen is unknown. This specimen comes from a study of graft-versus-host responses after intestinal transplantation. V shed 6 bases and J shed 5 bases, with 19 bases lying between them. The germline gives CDR1 MGHDK, CDR2 SYGVNS. The CDR3 loop spans 15 amino acids. Libraries were prepared by immunoSEQ multiplex PCR; TCRdb keeps only in-frame clonotypes and omits some of them. The table records under 95,000 clones, 80% to 85% of them present only once. V usage is TRBV25-1 and J usage is TRBJ2-5; the D gene is possibly TRBD2 (7 bases). The source was unstimulated CD4+ T cells sorted from spleen or lymph node cells, collected before intestinal transplant. The clonotype was recovered from a human donor who received an intestinal transplant. CDR3 DNA sequence: TGTGCCAGCAGCGACCCGGGGGGCCCTGGGGAGACCCAGTACTTC. It encodes CASSDPGGPGETQYF.